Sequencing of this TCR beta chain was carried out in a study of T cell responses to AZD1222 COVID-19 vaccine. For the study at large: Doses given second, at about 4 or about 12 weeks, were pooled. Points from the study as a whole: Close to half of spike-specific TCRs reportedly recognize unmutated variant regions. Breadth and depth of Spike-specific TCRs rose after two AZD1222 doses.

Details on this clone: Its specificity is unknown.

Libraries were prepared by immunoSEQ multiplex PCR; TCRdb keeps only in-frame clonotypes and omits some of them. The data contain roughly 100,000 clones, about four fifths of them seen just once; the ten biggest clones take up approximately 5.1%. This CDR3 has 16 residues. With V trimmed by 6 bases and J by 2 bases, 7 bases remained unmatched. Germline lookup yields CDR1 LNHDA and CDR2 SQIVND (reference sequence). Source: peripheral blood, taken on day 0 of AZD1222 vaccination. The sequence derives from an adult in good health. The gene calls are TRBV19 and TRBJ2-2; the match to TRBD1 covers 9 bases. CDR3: CASRLRDRVNTGELFF. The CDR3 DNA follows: TGTGCCAGTAGACTTCGGGACAGGGTTAACACCGGGGAGCTGTTTTTT.